These 29 T cell receptor beta chains were all obtained from the same sample, sequenced in a study of cytomegalovirus exposure and HLA in healthy donors. PCR amplification relied on 60 Vbeta primers (plus 13 Jbeta primers). Method: immunoSEQ multiplex PCR; TCRdb's copy keeps in-frame clones and lacks some. The table has more than 150,000 clones, 75% to 85% seen once; the top ten hold about 2%. Sample: PBMCs. These receptors came from a young woman in good health and CMV-seronegative.

This clone turned up a few times. One junction end disagrees with the germline gene, perhaps due to a read error. V is TRBV5-8 and J is TRBJ2-7, with 8 bases lining up with TRBD2. The CDR3 is made up of 18 amino acids. Germline CDR1 and CDR2: SGHTS and YDEGEE. For the CDR3, the DNA is TGCGCCAGCAGCCAAGATCTTTACGGCGGGGGGTATATTTACGAGCAGTACTTC. Protein: CASSQDLYGGGYIYEQYF.

The J gene is TRBJ2-7, the V gene TRBV28, with a tentative D call TRBD2 (6 bases). V was clipped by 4 bases and J by 4 bases, with 17 bases between them. Germline V gives CDR1 MDHEN, CDR2 SYDVKM. CDR3 size: 15 residues. The CDR3 bases are TGTGCCAGCAGTTCCCGACAGTTGGGGAGGTACGAGCAGTACTTC. Its translation: CASSSRQLGRYEQYF.

The rearrangement uses TRBV28 and TRBJ2-2, with 7 nucleotides matching TRBD2. CDR1 is MDHEN and CDR2 is SYDVKM in the germline V gene. The CDR3 extends over 16 amino acids. V shed 7 bases, J shed 1 base, and the junction held 9 bases outside the gene matches. CDR3 DNA: TGTGCCAGCATACGACCGGGACTACTGAACACCGGGGAGCTGTTTTTT. This encodes CASIRPGLLNTGELFF.

J is TRBJ2-5 and V is TRBV27, with D unresolved. The DNA end favors TRBJ2-7, so the J call may be wrong. The CDR3 consists of 16 residues. The germline CDR1 and CDR2 sequences are MNHEY and SMNVEV (reference sequence). In nucleotides, the CDR3 is TGTGCCAGCAGTTTATTGGCGGCCACGAGCTCCTACGAGCAGTACTTC. Amino acids: CASSLLAATSSYEQYF.

This clone came up once. The V and J genes are TRBV6-1 and TRBJ2-7; 7 positions agree with TRBD1. The CDR3 sequence is 13 residues long. Germline values: CDR1 MNHNS, CDR2 SASEGT. J lost 0 bases, V lost 7 bases, and 3 bases had no gene match. For the CDR3, the DNA is TGTGCCAGCAAGGGGGCGGGCTCCTACGAGCAGTACTTC. It encodes CASKGAGSYEQYF.

This chain joins TRBV5-1 and TRBJ2-2, with D unresolved. Trimming cost V 5 bases and J 1 base, with 9 bases left between them. Germline V lookup: CDR1 SGHRS, CDR2 YFSETQ. The CDR3 sequence is 14 residues long. CDR3 in amino acids: CASRWFGNTGELFF. The CDR3 DNA reads as TGCGCCAGCAGGTGGTTCGGGAACACCGGGGAGCTGTTTTTT.

The rearrangement joins TRBV4-3 to TRBJ1-3, with 8 bases identical to TRBD1. The germline gives CDR1 LGHNA, CDR2 YSLEER. The V and J ends lost 0 bases and 7 bases, in that order; junction bases with no gene match: 14. The CDR3 consists of 18 residues. This CDR3 reads CASSQDRNGGQGNNTIYF. As DNA, the CDR3 is TGCGCCAGCAGCCAAGACCGCAACGGAGGACAGGGTAACAACACCATATATTTT.

The gene calls are TRBV6-6 and TRBJ1-3; the D gene is possibly TRBD1 (6 bases). Germline V lookup: CDR1 MNHNY, CDR2 SVGAGI (reference sequence). V was cut by 10 bases and J by 4 bases, with 17 bases left in between. The CDR3 consists of 14 residues. The chain's CDR3 is CATSTGIFGNTIYF. The CDR3 region has the DNA TGTGCCACCTCAACAGGGATCTTCGGAAACACCATATATTTT.

This clone was counted between two and nine times. The rearrangement joins TRBV7-2 to TRBJ2-2; TRBD1 matches 11 bases. This CDR3 contains 14 residues. V lost 4 bases and J lost 8; bases outside the gene matches: 3. Germline V gene lookup returns CDR1 SGHTA and CDR2 FQGNSA. Here the CDR3 reads CASSSGQGAGELFF. The CDR3 bases are TGTGCCAGCAGCTCAGGACAGGGGGCGGGGGAGCTGTTTTTT.

V usage is TRBV27 and J usage is TRBJ2-1; TRBD2 matches 10 bases. Germline V gives CDR1 MNHEY, CDR2 SMNVEV (reference sequence). This CDR3 is 15 amino acids long. V trimming: 0 bases; J trimming: 6 bases; junction bases outside the gene matches: 2. The CDR3 nucleotides read TGTGCCAGCAGTTTATCTATAGCGGGAGGCAATGAGCAGTTCTTC. Its translation: CASSLSIAGGNEQFF.

This chain connects TRBV4-3 to TRBJ2-3; maybe TRBD2 (5 bases). Trimming shortened V by 0 bases and J by 2 bases, and 24 bases separated the two germline ends. CDR3 length equals 20 residues. Germline CDR1 reads LGHNA; CDR2 reads YSLEER. CDR3 region: CASSQEGMEAWRGATDTQYF. CDR3 nucleotides: TGCGCCAGCAGCCAAGAAGGAATGGAGGCCTGGAGAGGAGCCACAGATACGCAGTATTTT.

V usage is TRBV30 and J usage is TRBJ1-5; D is unresolved. Trimming removed 2 bases from V and 0 bases from J, with 11 bases in between. The germline CDR1 and CDR2 sequences are GTSNPN and SVGIG (reference sequence). The CDR3 is 15 amino acids. The CDR3 protein is CAWSQAPGSNQPQHF. The CDR3 DNA reads TGTGCCTGGAGTCAGGCCCCCGGTAGCAATCAGCCCCAGCATTTT.

The chain is built from TRBV7-9 and TRBJ1-1; D not resolved. The V gene lost 6 bases and the J gene lost 13 bases, with 18 bases spanning the gap. Germline V gene data show CDR1 as SEHNR and CDR2 as FQNEAQ (reference sequence). CDR3 length equals 12 residues. CDR3 bases: TGTGCCAGCAGTGGGAGGGATCCCGCGTGTTTCTTT. It yields the protein CASSGRDPACFF.

The chain carries TRBV5-4 and TRBJ2-2; 8 bases are shared with TRBD1. The J segment lost 4 bases and the V segment lost 1 base, leaving 3 bases of the junction unmatched. The germline V gene has CDR1 SGHNT and CDR2 YYREEE (reference sequence). The CDR3 extends over 15 amino acids. CDR3 in amino acids: CASSLRTGFTGELFF. The CDR3 nucleotides are TGTGCCAGCAGCTTGAGGACAGGGTTCACCGGGGAGCTGTTTTTT.

V and J are TRBV7-3 and TRBJ2-3; 8 bases map to TRBD2. The CDR3 has 14 amino acids. Germline lookup yields CDR1 SGHTA and CDR2 FQGTGA. Trimming removed 5 bases from V and 4 bases from J; junction bases left unmatched: 5. CDR3 sequence: CASSSGSNPDTQYF. DNA for the CDR3: TGTGCCAGCAGCAGCGGGAGTAACCCAGATACGCAGTATTTT.

The V and J genes are TRBV7-3 and TRBJ2-7, with 7 bases fitting TRBD2. CDR3 length equals 14 residues. CDR1 and CDR2 from the germline V gene are SGHTA and FQGTGA. Trimming removed 0 bases from V and 1 base from J; junction bases left unmatched: 0. This chain's CDR3 is CASSLTGGSYEQYF. The CDR3 bases are TGTGCCAGCAGCTTAACGGGGGGGTCCTACGAGCAGTACTTC.

The genes are TRBV4-2 and TRBJ2-1, with D possibly being TRBD2 (6 bases). Trimming stripped 1 base from V and 6 bases from J, with 13 bases between. Germline V gene lookup returns CDR1 LGHNA and CDR2 YNFKEQ. The CDR3 runs to 15 residues. The CDR3 loop reads CASSQAGVIFNEQFF. DNA for the CDR3: TGTGCCAGCAGCCAAGCGGGAGTTATATTCAATGAGCAGTTCTTC.

The chain joins TRBV7-2 to TRBJ1-4; tentative D call: TRBD1 (6 bases). The CDR3 runs to 15 residues. Deletions cut 5 bases from V and 2 bases from J, with 12 bases between. CDR1 is SGHTA, CDR2 FQGNSA, per germline. Here the CDR3 DNA reads TGTGCCAGCAGCCTCGACAGGAGTACTAATGAAAAACTGTTTTTT. Protein product: CASSLDRSTNEKLFF.

The chain uses TRBV5-1 and TRBJ2-7, with 7 bases aligning to TRBD1. The ends lost 3 bases at V and 4 bases at J; junction bases unmatched: 7. This CDR3 is built from 14 residues. Germline assignment: CDR1 SGHRS and CDR2 YFSETQ. The CDR3 DNA reads as TGCGCCAGCAGCTCAGACAGGGAGATTTACGAGCAGTACTTC. Amino acids: CASSSDREIYEQYF. Full variable domain (outside the CDR3, taken from reference TRBV5-1 and TRBJ2-7): KAGVTQTPRYLIKTRGQQVTLSCSPISGHRSVSWYQQTPGQGLQFLFEYFSETQRNKGNFPGRFSGRQFSNSRSEMNVSTLELGDSALYLCASSSDREIYEQYFGPGTRLTVT.

This clone was picked up one time. V gene TRBV2 combines with J gene TRBJ2-5; 8 positions agree with TRBD1. The CDR3 has 17 amino acids. From germline, CDR1 is SNHLY and CDR2 FYNNEI. V trimming: 2 bases; J trimming: 3 bases; junction bases outside the gene matches: 11. The CDR3 region has the DNA TGTGCCAGCAGTGAATATGGGACAGGTCAGACGAAAGAGACCCAGTACTTC. It yields the protein CASSEYGTGQTKETQYF.

The genes are TRBV5-1 and TRBJ2-7; a possible D gene is TRBD2 (6 bases). The V gene's germline CDR1 is SGHRS and CDR2 YFSETQ. The V end was cut by 4 bases, the J end by 4 bases, with 21 bases between. This CDR3 has 16 residues. CDR3 sequence: CASSPGISGVGYEQYF. The CDR3 coding sequence is TGCGCCAGCAGCCCTGGGATATCGGGAGTGGGGTACGAGCAGTACTTC.

J is TRBJ2-2 and V is TRBV5-1, with TRBD2 matching over 13 bases. This CDR3 contains 16 residues. The V and J ends lost 0 bases and 4 bases, in that order; junction bases with no gene match: 0. Germline lookup yields CDR1 SGHRS and CDR2 YFSETQ. The CDR3 spells CASSLGLAGGTGELFF. CDR3 sequence (DNA): TGCGCCAGCAGCTTGGGACTAGCGGGGGGCACCGGGGAGCTGTTTTTT.

This clone was detected once. V gene TRBV7-2 combines with J gene TRBJ2-7, with D possibly being TRBD1 (5 bases). The CDR3 is 15 residues long. CDR1 is SGHTA, CDR2 FQGNSA, per germline. V lost 0 bases and J lost 2, with 11 bases in between. The CDR3 loop is CASSLAQGRPYEQYF. The CDR3, as DNA: TGTGCCAGCAGCTTAGCGCAGGGAAGACCCTACGAGCAGTACTTC. The whole variable domain, filled in from reference TRBV7-2 and TRBJ2-7, reads GAGVSQSPSNKVTEKGKDVELRCDPISGHTALYWYRQSLGQGLEFLIYFQGNSAPDKSGLPSDRFSAERTGGSVSTLTIQRTQQEDSAVYLCASSLAQGRPYEQYFGPGTRLTVT.

Note on this clone: One end of the junction fails to match germline, which may point to a read error. The V gene is TRBV7-9, the J gene TRBJ2-7; 8 nucleotides agree with TRBD1. Germline V gene lookup returns CDR1 SEHNR and CDR2 FQNEAQ (reference sequence). The CDR3 runs 15 residues. The CDR3 DNA reads as TGTTCCAGCAGCCCCCTCGGGACAGGACACTACGAGCAGTACTTC. It yields the protein CSSSPLGTGHYEQYF.

This rearrangement joins TRBV4-1 to TRBJ1-1; D unclear. The V end was cut by 1 base, the J end by 2 bases, with 11 bases between. Germline V CDR1 and CDR2: MGHRA, YSYEKL. This CDR3 has 15 amino acids. CDR3 amino acids: CASSQGHSANTEAFF. Here the CDR3 DNA reads TGCGCCAGCAGCCAAGGACACTCTGCAAACACTGAAGCTTTCTTT.

The CDR3 DNA is TGTGCCAGCAGCTTGGTAATAGGGGACACTGAAGCTTTCTTT. It is translated as CASSLVIGDTEAFF. The chain has TRBV5-4 and TRBJ1-1; D perhaps matches TRBD1 (5 bases). This CDR3 comprises 14 residues. The V and J ends lost 0 bases and 3 bases respectively, with 9 bases between them. Germline V gene lookup returns CDR1 SGHNT and CDR2 YYREEE (reference sequence).

The chain uses TRBV2 and TRBJ2-7, with 11 bases matching TRBD2. Trimming removed 2 bases from V and 3 bases from J; junction bases left unmatched: 0. The CDR3 is 14 amino acids. CDR1 and CDR2 (germline): SNHLY, FYNNEI. The CDR3 spells CASSETSGSYEQYF. In nucleotides, the CDR3 is TGTGCCAGCAGTGAAACTAGCGGGAGCTACGAGCAGTACTTC.

The chain couples TRBV7-8 to TRBJ1-1; 9 bases agree with TRBD1. The V gene end was trimmed by 5 bases and the J gene end by 1 base; junction bases not matched to a gene: 5. Germline V CDR1 and CDR2: SGHVS, FQNEAQ. There are 15 residues in the CDR3. The CDR3 DNA sequence: TGTGCCAGCAGCGTACAGGGGGCGACGAACACTGAAGCTTTCTTT. It codes for CASSVQGATNTEAFF.

The V and J genes are TRBV28 and TRBJ1-4; weak D call: TRBD1 (6 bases). The CDR3 length is 17 residues. V shed 6 bases and J shed 0 bases, with 17 bases lying between them. Germline V gene data show CDR1 as MDHEN and CDR2 as SYDVKM. The CDR3 loop reads CASSQRGGGPTNEKLFF. For the CDR3, the DNA is TGTGCCAGCAGCCAGAGAGGTGGGGGCCCAACTAATGAAAAACTGTTTTTT.